This T cell receptor (beta chain) was obtained from a study of blood T cell repertoires in COVID-19. Turning to the study itself: Acute-phase and convalescent COVID-19 samples originated in the United States, Italy and Spain. T cells, B-cell-depleted T cells, or PBMCs supplied cDNA or gDNA.

Trimming took 3 bases from V and 4 from J, leaving 12 bases between them. This CDR3 region has 15 residues. Germline lookup yields CDR1 SGHDN and CDR2 FVKESK. Enrolled through a virtual design, the participants were between 18 and 89 years of age and came from under 30 US areas. The study assigned cohorts using participant-reported clinical history. TCRdb's table, derived via immunoSEQ multiplex PCR, lists solely in-frame clones and lacks some. Of 200,000 to 250,000 clones in the sample, roughly 88% were seen once. This chain joins TRBV14 and TRBJ2-2, with a possible D match to TRBD2 (5 bases). The clonotype originates from a woman between 45 and 65 years old with acute COVID-19. The source material was PBMCs or T cells enriched from blood (not recorded which). The DNA of the CDR3 is TGTGCCAGCAGCCAGCAGGCGGGTCCCACCGGGGAGCTGTTTTTT. Its translation: CASSQQAGPTGELFF.